The next 23 T cell receptor beta chains were all read from a single sample in a study of response to subunit inactivated influenza vaccine. TCRdb independently ran MiXCR on the RT-PCR reads; one entry per CDR3 protein. The sample shows hundreds of thousands of distinct CDR3 sequences, less than 30% of them seen only once. Material: CD4+ T cells sorted from PBMCs, obtained more than 4 days after vaccination. These TCRs come from a man aged 45-65 years who received an inactivated influenza vaccine.

The gene calls are TRBV7-8 and TRBJ2-2; D is perhaps TRBD1 (5 bases). Germline V gene sequence: CDR1 SGHVS, CDR2 FQNEAQ. The V and J ends lost 5 bases and 1 base respectively, with 17 bases between them. This CDR3 is 17 amino acids long. CDR3 amino acids: CASSRAWPGMNTGELFF. The CDR3 DNA is TGTGCCAGCAGCCGAGCCTGGCCAGGGATGAACACCGGGGAGCTGTTTTTT.

This clonotype was recorded a few times. The chain has TRBV3-1 and TRBJ2-5; D is undetermined. This CDR3 region has 16 residues. Trimming stripped 3 bases from V and 3 bases from J, with 17 bases between. CDR1 LGHDT and CDR2 YNNKEL come from the germline V gene (reference sequence). Written as DNA, the CDR3 is TGTGCCAGCAGCCAGGCCAACCTGAGAGGAAAAGAGACCCAGTACTTC. Protein sequence: CASSQANLRGKETQYF.

This clonotype was counted only a few times. V and J are TRBV7-9 and TRBJ2-5, with D possibly being TRBD2 (6 bases). V lost 5 bases, J lost 0 bases, and 16 bases lay in between. The CDR3 runs to 16 residues. Germline assignment: CDR1 SEHNR and CDR2 FQNEAQ (reference sequence). The CDR3, as DNA: TGTGCCAGCAGCCTCAATAGCGGAACCAACCAAGAGACCCAGTACTTC. Protein sequence: CASSLNSGTNQETQYF. Variable domain in full (rest from reference TRBV7-9 and TRBJ2-5): DTGVSQNPRHKITKRGQNVTFRCDPISEHNRLYWYRQTLGQGPEFLTYFQNEAQLEKSRLLSDRFSAERPKGSFSTLEIQRTEQGDSAMYLCASSLNSGTNQETQYFGPGTRLLVL.

V usage is TRBV12-3 or TRBV12-4 and J usage is TRBJ2-2; weak D call: TRBD2 (5 bases). Trimming left V 5 bases short and J 6 bases short, with 10 bases between. This CDR3 is built from 13 residues. CDR3 nucleotides: TGTGCCAGCAGTATACGGGATGCCGGGGAGCTGTTTTTT. Translating gives CASSIRDAGELFF.

This clonotype was seen more than once but under ten times. The genes are TRBV11-2 and TRBJ2-3, with 10 bases lining up with TRBD2. CDR3 size: 16 residues. The ends lost 3 bases at V and 5 bases at J; junction bases unmatched: 8. Germline CDR1 reads SGHAT; CDR2 reads FQNNGV. This CDR3 is CASSFGAGGPQDTQYF. The DNA of the CDR3 is TGTGCCAGCAGCTTTGGAGCGGGAGGGCCCCAAGATACGCAGTATTTT.

This clonotype appeared a few times. CDR3 in DNA: TGTGCCAGCAGCTTAGACAGGGGGGAGTACAATGAGCAGTTCTTC. Translated: CASSLDRGEYNEQFF. V gene TRBV7-3 combines with J gene TRBJ2-1; TRBD1 agrees at 9 bases. The CDR3 is 15 amino acids. Germline V gives CDR1 SGHTA, CDR2 FQGTGA. V gave up 2 bases and J gave up 4 bases; unmatched junction bases: 3. The complete variable domain, with remaining parts taken from reference TRBV7-3 and TRBJ2-1, reads GAGVSQTPSNKVTEKGKYVELRCDPISGHTALYWYRQSLGQGPEFLIYFQGTGAADDSGLPNDRFFAVRPEGSVSTLKIQRTERGDSAVYLCASSLDRGEYNEQFFGPGTRLTVL.

The chain joins TRBV5-1 to TRBJ2-7; D possibly corresponds to TRBD2 (6 bases). Deletions cut 4 bases from V and 2 bases from J, with 10 bases between. The CDR3 extends over 13 amino acids. Germline assignment: CDR1 SGHRS and CDR2 YFSETQ. The CDR3 DNA sequence: TGCGCCAGCAGCCAACCGGGGGCCTACGAGCAGTACTTC. Encoded protein: CASSQPGAYEQYF.

The chain is built from TRBV11-2 and TRBJ2-3, with 8 bases lining up with TRBD2. From germline, CDR1 is SGHAT and CDR2 FQNNGV. The length of the CDR3 is 16 residues. J gave up 7 bases and V 5 bases, and 14 bases lay outside the gene matches. The CDR3 protein is CASSRTGLAGPNTQYF. The DNA of the CDR3 is TGTGCCAGCAGCCGCACAGGGCTAGCGGGTCCAAATACGCAGTATTTT.

This clonotype is a singleton in its sample. The rearrangement links TRBV15 to TRBJ1-5; maybe TRBD1 (6 bases). Trimming left V 3 bases short and J 2 bases short, with 8 bases between. This CDR3 has 14 residues. Germline assignment: CDR1 LNHNV and CDR2 YYDKDF (reference sequence). Written as DNA, the CDR3 is TGTGCCACCAGCAGGGCAGGGGGCAATCAGCCCCAGCATTTT. This codes for CATSRAGGNQPQHF. The full variable domain, in which reference TRBV15 and TRBJ1-5 provide the parts outside the CDR3, is DAMVIQNPRYQVTQFGKPVTLSCSQTLNHNVMYWYQQKSSQAPKLLFHYYDKDFNNEADTPDNFQSRRPNTSFCFLDIRSPGLGDTAMYLCATSRAGGNQPQHFGDGTRLSIL.

CDR3: CASSQNPGGEKLFF. DNA of the CDR3: TGTGCCAGCAGCCAGAACCCGGGGGGTGAAAAACTGTTTTTT. V gene TRBV11-2 combines with J gene TRBJ1-4, with a weak D call TRBD1 (5 bases). Per the germline V gene, CDR1 is SGHAT and CDR2 is FQNNGV. The CDR3 contains 14 residues. V was cut by 5 bases and J by 7 bases, with 14 bases left in between.

The sample holds a few counts of this clonotype. This sequence joins TRBV12-3 or TRBV12-4 and TRBJ2-2; D uncertain. The CDR3 consists of 11 residues. Trimming shortened V by 6 bases and J by 4 bases, and 3 bases separated the two germline ends. The CDR3 spells CASRVTGELFF. CDR3 sequence (DNA): TGTGCCAGCAGGGTCACCGGGGAGCTGTTTTTT.

This clonotype appeared a few times. V gene TRBV15 combines with J gene TRBJ2-3; the D gene is possibly TRBD1 (6 bases). CDR1 is LNHNV and CDR2 is YYDKDF in the germline V gene (reference sequence). CDR3 length equals 15 residues. V lost 1 base to trimming and J lost 0 bases, with 8 bases between them. The CDR3 DNA is TGTGCCACCAGCAGAGGACAGGCGAGCACAGATACGCAGTATTTT. Translation: CATSRGQASTDTQYF.

This clonotype was counted only a few times. The chain couples TRBV4-1 to TRBJ2-2; the match to TRBD2 covers 13 bases. With 5 bases clipped from V and 0 bases from J, the junction kept 15 bases outside the gene matches. Germline loops: CDR1 MGHRA, CDR2 YSYEKL. The CDR3 covers 21 residues. DNA of the CDR3: TGCGCCAGCAGCAGGAGTCAACTAGCGGGGGGGGAGCCTGCGAACACCGGGGAGCTGTTTTTT. This gives the protein CASSRSQLAGGEPANTGELFF.

The J gene is TRBJ2-2, the V gene TRBV5-1, with TRBD1 identical over 7 bases. V was pared by 4 bases and J by 5 bases, with 5 bases of the junction left unmatched. This CDR3 is 14 amino acids long. Germline V CDR1 and CDR2: SGHRS, YFSETQ. CDR3 nucleotides: TGCGCCAGCAGCCGGGACAGCCCAACCGGGGAGCTGTTTTTT. This translates into CASSRDSPTGELFF.

The genes are TRBV6-2 or TRBV6-3 and TRBJ1-2; 9 bases match TRBD1. The germline V gene has CDR1 MNHEY and CDR2 SVGEGT. The CDR3 loop spans 16 amino acids. The V gene end was trimmed by 5 bases and the J gene end by 4 bases; junction bases not matched to a gene: 11. In DNA form, the CDR3 reads TGTGCCAGCAGTCCGTCCGGGACAGGGCTAACCTATGGCTACACCTTC. Translating it yields CASSPSGTGLTYGYTF.

This chain uses TRBV20-1 with TRBJ2-1, with D possibly TRBD2 on 5 matching bases. The CDR3 has 11 residues. The germline V gene has CDR1 DFQATT and CDR2 SNEGSKA (reference sequence). Written as DNA, the CDR3 is TGCAGCGTGGACTCATTTTCCAATCAGTTCTTC. Translated, it gives CSVDSFSNQFF.

This clonotype has at least ten counts. The gene calls are TRBV4-2 and TRBJ1-2; 7 bases agree with TRBD1. With V trimmed by 0 bases and J by 5 bases, 0 bases remained unmatched. CDR1 is LGHNA, CDR2 YNFKEQ, per germline. The CDR3 has 13 residues. The CDR3 sequence is CASSQETGYGYTF. The CDR3 DNA follows: TGTGCCAGCAGCCAAGAGACAGGGTATGGCTACACCTTC.

The V gene is TRBV7-2, the J gene TRBJ2-1, with D perhaps matching TRBD2 (5 bases). The germline V gene encodes CDR1 SGHTA and CDR2 FQGNSA. V was shortened by 4 bases and J by 4 bases, with 17 bases between the two germline ends. This CDR3 is built from 16 residues. The CDR3 DNA reads TGTGCCAGCAGCTCCGGACGGCGGGCAATTTACAATGAGCAGTTCTTC. Amino acid sequence: CASSSGRRAIYNEQFF. Full variable domain (missing parts from reference TRBV7-2 and TRBJ2-1): GAGVSQSPSNKVTEKGKDVELRCDPISGHTALYWYRQSLGQGLEFLIYFQGNSAPDKSGLPSDRFSAERTGGSVSTLTIQRTQQEDSAVYLCASSSGRRAIYNEQFFGPGTRLTVL.

This clonotype turned up a few times. CDR3: CASSFPHGYNEQFF. CDR3 DNA: TGCGCCAGCAGCTTCCCCCACGGCTACAATGAGCAGTTCTTC. This chain uses TRBV5-1 with TRBJ2-1; D gene uncertain. Per germline, CDR1 SGHRS and CDR2 YFSETQ. CDR3 length: 14 residues. The V end was cut by 2 bases, the J end by 3 bases, with 9 bases between.

This clonotype was found a few times. V gene TRBV20-1 combines with J gene TRBJ1-5; D is unresolved. Trimming left V 4 bases short and J 3 bases short, with 7 bases between. This CDR3 has 12 amino acids. The V gene's germline CDR1 is DFQATT and CDR2 SNEGSKA (reference sequence). CDR3 in amino acids: CSAKGYNQPQHF. The DNA for the CDR3 is TGCAGTGCTAAAGGATACAATCAGCCCCAGCATTTT.

This clonotype was detected a few times. The chain joins TRBV20-1 to TRBJ2-1; 13 bases agree with TRBD2. The CDR3 loop spans 15 amino acids. The J segment lost 6 bases and the V segment lost 4 bases, leaving 6 bases of the junction unmatched. The germline V gene encodes CDR1 DFQATT and CDR2 SNEGSKA (reference sequence). The CDR3 reads CSAIGLAGVGNEQFF. The CDR3 DNA follows: TGCAGTGCTATCGGACTAGCGGGGGTTGGCAATGAGCAGTTCTTC.

This chain connects TRBV5-1 to TRBJ2-5, with D perhaps given as TRBD1 or TRBD2 (6 bases each). The length of the CDR3 is 16 residues. Trimming stripped 5 bases from V and 5 bases from J, with 22 bases between. Germline lookup yields CDR1 SGHRS and CDR2 YFSETQ. The CDR3 nucleotides are TGCGCCAGCAGTCGTGGTTTTTCGGGGGCCCATGAGACCCAGTACTTC. Translated: CASSRGFSGAHETQYF.

This clonotype was seen a few times. The chain links TRBV7-2 to TRBJ1-5; D gene uncertain. The germline V and J ends were trimmed by 0 bases and 3 bases, with 9 bases remaining between them. This CDR3 contains 15 residues. Looked up from germline, CDR1 is SGHTA and CDR2 is FQGNSA. In nucleotides, the CDR3 is TGTGCCAGCAGCTTAGCTCTCACTAACAATCAGCCCCAGCATTTT. Amino acids: CASSLALTNNQPQHF.